This T cell receptor (beta chain) was sequenced in a study of blood T cell repertoires in COVID-19. Overall study context: The analysed material was cDNA or gDNA that came from T cells, B-cell-depleted T cells, or PBMCs.

As originally analysed: Amplification from reference gene primers served as the basis for estimated nucleated cell counts. The data were produced by immunoSEQ multiplex PCR, yet TCRdb's version contains in-frame clones alone and is incomplete. The V and J calls and clone size are taken from that table; D and trimming were inferred from the DNA. The sample records tens of thousands of clones, approximately 78% being singletons. The CDR3 covers 14 residues. Looked up from germline, CDR1 is SGHDT and CDR2 is YYEEEE. The V segment lost 4 bases and the J segment 1 base; nucleotides outside the gene matches: 3.

The specimen sequenced was peripheral blood. The chain is built from TRBV5-6 and TRBJ1-1; 8 bases are a match to TRBD1. This receptor was taken from a human donor in a cohort sampled during active COVID-19. CDR3 amino acids: CASSGGTGNTEAFF. The CDR3 DNA reads TGTGCCAGCAGCGGAGGGACAGGGAACACTGAAGCTTTCTTT.